These T cell receptor beta chains were read from a single sample in a study of Graves' ophthalmopathy and Graves' hyperthyroidism. MiXCR, run by TCRdb on the multiplex PCR reads, gives a single entry per CDR3 protein. The sample lists approximately 700,000 distinct CDR3 sequences, roughly 40% occurring once. The sequenced sample was peripheral blood. All receptors come from an adult man with Graves' ophthalmopathy. CDR3s include the opening cysteine and the closing phenylalanine or tryptophan. The D gene is left open where the match is weak. Clone size, where shown, is once, few, many, or a class for clones that have expanded.

cdr3_length j_call clone_size v_call d_call cdr3_aa cdr3_nt
12 TRBJ1-2 NA TRBV6-6 NA CASSAAAKGYTF TGTGCCAGCAGTGCGGCTGCGAAAGGCTACACCTTC
17 TRBJ1-1 few TRBV20-1 TRBD1 CSARSRTGGIMNTEAFF TGCAGTGCTAGATCCAGGACAGGGGGCATCATGAACACTGAAGCTTTCTTT
16 TRBJ2-3 NA TRBV7-3 NA CASSLIPGRATDTQYF TGTGCCAGCAGCTTAATTCCCGGGAGAGCTACAGATACGCAGTATTTT
15 TRBJ1-2 many TRBV7-8 TRBD1 CASSPRTGGDYGYTF TGTGCCAGCAGCCCGAGGACAGGCGGGGACTATGGCTACACCTTC
11 TRBJ2-7 NA TRBV6-5 TRBD1 CASSEGTGEYF TGTGCCAGCAGTGAAGGGACAGGGGAGTACTTC
13 TRBJ2-1 NA TRBV2 NA CASSSGSYNEQFF TGTGCCAGCAGTTCGGGGAGCTACAATGAGCAGTTCTTC
14 TRBJ2-5 few TRBV11-2 TRBD1 CASSYWTGEETQYF TGTGCCAGCAGCTACTGGACAGGCGAAGAGACCCAGTACTTC
13 TRBJ1-2 NA TRBV5-8 NA CANSEDSLYGYTF TGTGCCAACAGTGAAGACAGTCTCTATGGCTACACCTTC
14 TRBJ2-5 NA TRBV2 NA CASSDTGNQETQYF TGTGCCAGCAGTGACACAGGGAATCAAGAGACCCAGTACTTC
16 TRBJ1-1 NA TRBV6-6 NA CASSYGAPRKDTEAFF TGTGCCAGCAGTTACGGGGCACCACGGAAGGACACTGAAGCTTTCTTT
15 TRBJ2-7 few TRBV11-1 TRBD2 CASSLVDSGGYEQYF TGTGCCAGCAGCTTAGTTGATAGCGGGGGCTACGAGCAGTACTTC
15 TRBJ2-2 NA TRBV5-4 TRBD2 CATGEAGVYTGELFF TGTGCCACCGGCGAAGCGGGAGTATACACCGGGGAGCTGTTTTTT
13 TRBJ1-2 NA TRBV25-1 NA CASSQDLTTGYTF TGTGCCAGCAGCCAAGATCTGACAACAGGCTACACCTTC
15 TRBJ1-2 many TRBV10-1 TRBD1 CASRHRGLSDYGYTF TGCGCCAGCAGGCACAGGGGATTGAGTGACTATGGCTACACCTTC
15 TRBJ2-7 NA TRBV14 TRBD1 CASSHPGQQTYEQYF TGTGCCAGCAGCCACCCGGGACAGCAAACCTACGAGCAGTACTTC
13 TRBJ2-6 many TRBV24-1 NA CATSLSGANVLTF TGTGCCACCAGTCTCTCTGGGGCCAACGTCCTGACTTTC
13 TRBJ2-5 NA TRBV2 TRBD1 CASRKDREETQYF TGTGCCAGCAGGAAGGACAGGGAGGAGACCCAGTACTTC
13 TRBJ2-1 NA TRBV2 TRBD2 CASKTSGSGEQFF TGTGCCAGCAAGACTAGCGGGAGTGGTGAGCAGTTCTTC
13 TRBJ1-5 NA TRBV20-1 NA CSARLDGYQPQHF TGCAGTGCTAGACTAGACGGATATCAGCCCCAGCATTTT
12 TRBJ1-2 NA TRBV29-1 NA CSVESGVYGYTF TGCAGCGTTGAAAGTGGGGTCTATGGCTACACCTTC
18 TRBJ2-5 many TRBV15 TRBD2 CATSRDLRLAVRQETQYF TGTGCCACCAGCAGAGATCTGAGACTAGCGGTGAGGCAAGAGACCCAGTACTTC
14 TRBJ2-3 NA TRBV2 TRBD2 CATYGGGRSYTQYF TGTGCCACCTATGGGGGAGGGCGTTCATATACGCAGTATTTT
13 TRBJ1-1 many TRBV19 TRBD1 CASITGGNTEAFF TGTGCCAGTATTACAGGGGGCAACACTGAAGCTTTCTTT
15 TRBJ1-2 NA TRBV25-1 TRBD1 CAWDTGTGGAGGYTF TGTGCCTGGGACACCGGGACAGGGGGCGCGGGTGGCTACACCTTC
12 TRBJ2-2 many TRBV24-1 NA CATRAVAGELFF TGTGCCACCCGGGCGGTCGCCGGGGAGCTGTTTTTT
13 TRBJ1-5 few TRBV20-1 TRBD1 CSAMNRGSQPQHF TGCAGTGCTATGAACAGGGGAAGTCAGCCCCAGCATTTT
16 TRBJ1-5 few TRBV4-1 NA CASSQDSDRARQPQHF TGCGCCAGCAGCCAAGATTCAGATCGGGCTCGGCAGCCCCAGCATTTT
15 TRBJ1-2 NA TRBV4-3 NA CASSLRGGLNYGYTF TGCGCCAGCAGCCTCAGGGGTGGGCTTAACTATGGCTACACCTTC
11 TRBJ1-2 few TRBV29-1 NA CSVGQLYGYTF TGCAGCGTCGGACAGCTCTATGGCTACACCTTC
15 TRBJ2-1 once TRBV15 NA CATSRVSMARDEQFF TGTGCCACCAGCAGAGTTAGCATGGCGCGCGATGAGCAGTTCTTC
14 TRBJ1-2 NA TRBV12-3/TRBV12-4 NA CASGSRSVGYGYTF TGTGCCAGCGGCTCACGCTCGGTGGGCTATGGCTACACCTTC
16 TRBJ1-5 NA TRBV25-1 NA CASSAIEPAGNQPQHF TGTGCCAGCAGTGCTATTGAACCAGCGGGCAATCAGCCCCAGCATTTT
15 TRBJ1-6 many TRBV9 NA CASSVGEGGNSPLHF TGTGCCAGCAGCGTAGGGGAGGGGGGGAATTCACCCCTCCACTTT
16 TRBJ2-7 NA TRBV7-3 TRBD1 CASSRPGTGNEYEQYF TGTGCCAGCAGCCGACCCGGGACAGGGAATGAGTACGAGCAGTACTTC
15 TRBJ1-2 NA TRBV6-6 TRBD1 CASTRTGKTGVGYTF TGTGCCAGCACCCGGACAGGGAAGACAGGGGTCGGCTACACCTTC
14 TRBJ2-5 NA TRBV2 NA CASSWDGRGETQYF TGTGCCAGCAGTTGGGACGGGAGAGGAGAGACCCAGTACTTC
15 TRBJ2-5 NA TRBV7-2 TRBD1 CASSLGTGGMETQYF TGTGCCAGCAGCTTGGGGACAGGGGGGATGGAGACCCAGTACTTC
16 TRBJ2-7 many TRBV10-3 TRBD2 CAISEQGLAGGYEQYF TGTGCCATCAGTGAACAGGGACTAGCGGGGGGCTACGAGCAGTACTTC
16 TRBJ1-4 NA TRBV25-1 TRBD1 CASSETGTGGGEKLFF TGTGCCAGCAGTGAAACGGGGACAGGGGGGGGCGAAAAACTGTTTTTT
13 TRBJ2-5 many TRBV7-3 NA CASSLSRQETQYF TGTGCCAGCAGCTTGAGCCGTCAAGAGACCCAGTACTTC
14 TRBJ2-7 few TRBV5-4 TRBD2 CASSSSGSSVEQYF TGTGCCAGCAGCTCGAGCGGGAGTAGCGTCGAGCAGTACTTC
13 TRBJ2-3 few TRBV7-9 NA CASSLAPADTQYF TGTGCCAGCAGCTTGGCCCCAGCAGATACGCAGTATTTT
15 TRBJ1-1 many TRBV7-8 TRBD1 CASSLRAGGGTEAFF TGTGCCAGCAGCTTACGGGCAGGGGGGGGCACTGAAGCTTTCTTT
17 TRBJ2-1 NA TRBV25-1 NA CASSEYVPGPINNEQFF TGTGCCAGCAGTGAATACGTCCCGGGACCTATAAACAATGAGCAGTTCTTC
13 TRBJ1-6 NA TRBV25-1 NA CASFRGSNSPLHF TGTGCCAGTTTCAGGGGATCTAATTCACCCCTCCACTTT
15 TRBJ2-1 NA TRBV2 TRBD1 CASSGGTGGDNEQFF TGTGCCAGCAGTGGAGGGACAGGGGGAGACAATGAGCAGTTCTTC
16 TRBJ1-3 NA TRBV7-9 TRBD1 CASSYPTGSKGNTIYF TGTGCCAGCAGCTACCCGACAGGGTCGAAAGGAAACACCATATATTTT
13 TRBJ2-5 many TRBV14 NA CASRPRTQETQYF TGTGCCAGCAGGCCAAGAACCCAAGAGACCCAGTACTTC
14 TRBJ1-4 NA TRBV29-1 TRBD1 CSVASGTGREKLFF TGCAGCGTTGCGTCCGGGACAGGGCGTGAAAAACTGTTTTTT
16 TRBJ1-1 NA TRBV20-1 NA CSARGWAASVNTEAFF TGCAGTGCTAGAGGGTGGGCCGCCTCGGTGAACACTGAAGCTTTCTTT
14 TRBJ2-1 NA TRBV2 TRBD2 CASRDRTSYNEQFF TGTGCCAGCAGGGACCGGACTAGCTACAATGAGCAGTTCTTC
18 TRBJ1-3 NA TRBV20-1 TRBD1 CSAGGDSSPVGSGNTIYF TGCAGTGCTGGGGGGGACAGTTCCCCAGTAGGCTCTGGAAACACCATATATTTT
17 TRBJ1-5 NA TRBV25-1 NA CASSDSAGVKGNQPQHF TGTGCCAGCAGTGATAGTGCCGGGGTGAAGGGCAATCAGCCCCAGCATTTT
13 TRBJ2-2 many TRBV7-9 NA CASSITPGGELFF TGTGCCAGCAGCATTACCCCGGGCGGGGAGCTGTTTTTT
16 TRBJ1-1 NA TRBV7-9 NA CASSRGPGPTNTEAFF TGTGCCAGCAGCCGCGGGCCAGGGCCTACGAACACTGAAGCTTTCTTT
14 TRBJ1-2 NA TRBV29-1 NA CSVDGRGANYGYTF TGCAGCGTTGATGGAAGGGGTGCTAACTATGGCTACACCTTC
14 TRBJ1-2 few TRBV14 NA CASRPTGNNYGYTF TGTGCCAGCAGGCCCACAGGGAATAACTATGGCTACACCTTC
16 TRBJ1-2 many TRBV29-1 NA CSVDPADRQFVYGYTF TGCAGCGTTGACCCCGCCGACAGGCAATTCGTCTATGGCTACACCTTC
17 TRBJ2-7 many TRBV2 TRBD2 CASRPGRSGRIHYEQYF TGTGCCAGCAGGCCCGGTAGGAGCGGGAGAATTCACTACGAGCAGTACTTC
14 TRBJ2-7 few TRBV4-3 NA CASSQDEGAGEQYF TGCGCCAGCAGCCAAGATGAGGGTGCGGGCGAGCAGTACTTC